Below, 19 T cell receptor beta chains from the same sample are listed, as sequenced in a study of cytomegalovirus exposure and HLA in healthy donors. Primers included in the PCR were 60 Vbeta and 13 Jbeta primers. This table comes from immunoSEQ multiplex PCR, and its TCRdb copy is limited to in-frame clones, with some not included. The sample yields more than 80,000 clones, about 78% seen once. The source material was PBMCs. Source of these receptors: a woman aged 40 to 50 in good health and CMV-seropositive.

CDR3 loop: CASSSGTSGGADTQYF. CDR3 nucleotides: TGTGCCAGCAGTTCCGGGACTAGCGGGGGGGCAGATACGCAGTATTTT. This chain uses TRBV6-5 with TRBJ2-3; TRBD2 agrees at 16 bases. V lost 4 bases and J lost 4; bases outside the gene matches: 2. The CDR3 spans 16 residues. Germline values: CDR1 MNHEY, CDR2 SVGAGI.

This chain joins TRBV5-1 and TRBJ1-4; 11 nucleotides match TRBD1. This CDR3 has 16 amino acids. The J segment lost 0 bases and the V segment lost 4 bases, leaving 2 bases of the junction unmatched. CDR1 SGHRS and CDR2 YFSETQ come from the germline V gene. In DNA, the CDR3 is TGCGCCAGCAGCCCGGGACAGGGGGCAACTAATGAAAAACTGTTTTTT. Translating it yields CASSPGQGATNEKLFF.

This clone appeared once. V is TRBV7-9 and J is TRBJ2-7, with TRBD2 matching over 11 bases. The V and J ends lost 0 bases and 8 bases, in that order; junction bases with no gene match: 9. The CDR3 consists of 16 residues. CDR1 and CDR2 (germline): SEHNR, FQNEAQ (reference sequence). As DNA, the CDR3 is TGTGCCAGCAGCTTAGCGGCGAAACTAGCGGGAGAGAAGCAGTACTTC. Protein: CASSLAAKLAGEKQYF.

V is TRBV29-1 and J is TRBJ1-5, with D perhaps matching TRBD1 (6 bases). V lost 0 bases to trimming and J lost 4 bases, with 10 bases between them. Germline CDR1 and CDR2: SQVTM and ANQGSEA. This CDR3 comprises 14 residues. CDR3 DNA sequence: TGCAGCGTTGAAGATTCAGGACAGAATCAGCCCCAGCATTTT. This sequence encodes CSVEDSGQNQPQHF.

By share, this clone counts as medium-sized. The chain couples TRBV6-1 to TRBJ1-2, with TRBD1 matching over 8 bases. V lost 9 bases, J lost 4 bases, and 4 bases stayed unmatched. The CDR3 consists of 12 residues. CDR1 MNHNS and CDR2 SASEGT come from the germline V gene. Written as DNA, the CDR3 is TGTGCCAGTGAGGACAGGGTCTATGGCTACACCTTC. Its translation: CASEDRVYGYTF.

V usage is TRBV2 and J usage is TRBJ2-3, with D unclear. CDR1 and CDR2 from the germline V gene are SNHLY and FYNNEI. The CDR3 consists of 16 residues. Trimming took 4 bases from V and 0 from J, leaving 14 bases between them. The CDR3 is CASSVNADSSTDTQYF. The CDR3 DNA sequence: TGTGCCAGCAGTGTGAATGCAGACTCTAGCACAGATACGCAGTATTTT.

This rearrangement joins TRBV19 to TRBJ2-7; D is possibly TRBD2 (7 bases). CDR1 and CDR2 (germline): LNHDA, SQIVND (reference sequence). The CDR3 covers 14 residues. Trimming pared 1 base from V and 3 bases from J, leaving 10 bases between. CDR3 nucleotides: TGTGCCAGTAGTATAGTGGGGGGGCTCTACGAGCAGTACTTC. Translating gives CASSIVGGLYEQYF.

This sequence joins TRBV27 and TRBJ2-1; 7 positions match TRBD2. CDR3 length equals 14 residues. Germline lookup yields CDR1 MNHEY and CDR2 SMNVEV (reference sequence). V lost 0 bases, J lost 7 bases, and 3 bases stayed unmatched. CDR3 bases: TGTGCCAGCAGTTTATCGGGAGGGATGAATGAGCAGTTCTTC. Encoded protein: CASSLSGGMNEQFF.

The CDR3 sequence is CAWSPTPTGYNSPLHF. The CDR3 nucleotides read TGTGCCTGGAGTCCAACTCCGACAGGGTATAATTCACCCCTCCACTTT. The rearrangement joins TRBV30 to TRBJ1-6; 7 positions match TRBD1. Trimming removed 2 bases from V and 4 bases from J; junction bases left unmatched: 8. This CDR3 spans 16 amino acids. Germline assignment: CDR1 GTSNPN and CDR2 SVGIG (reference sequence).

The chain couples TRBV6-5 to TRBJ1-2; D perhaps matches TRBD1 (6 bases). Germline V gives CDR1 MNHEY, CDR2 SVGAGI. This CDR3 is 15 amino acids long. V shed 6 bases and J shed 0 bases, with 14 bases lying between them. The chain's CDR3 is CASRRTGTSNYGYTF. Here the CDR3 DNA reads TGTGCCAGCAGAAGAACCGGGACATCTAACTATGGCTACACCTTC.

This clone was observed once. This chain links TRBV7-2 with TRBJ2-7, with TRBD2 as a possible D gene (5 bases). The length of the CDR3 is 14 residues. Germline V CDR1 and CDR2: SGHTA, FQGNSA. V lost 4 bases to trimming and J lost 5 bases, with 15 bases between them. DNA for the CDR3: TGTGCCAGCAGCTCTCAGCTTGGGAGCAACGAGCAGTACTTC. This codes for CASSSQLGSNEQYF.

This chain links TRBV11-1 with TRBJ2-7; TRBD1 agrees at 8 bases. Germline CDR1 SGHAT, CDR2 FQDESV (reference sequence). Losses at the gene ends were 1 base for V and 3 bases for J; bases not matched to a gene: 5. There are 15 residues in the CDR3. CDR3 region: CASSLGSGTGYEQYF. CDR3 in DNA: TGTGCCAGCAGCTTAGGATCCGGGACAGGCTACGAGCAGTACTTC. Drawing the rest from reference TRBV11-1 and TRBJ2-7, the complete variable domain is EAEVAQSPRYKITEKSQAVAFWCDPISGHATLYWYRQILGQGPELLVQFQDESVVDDSQLPKDRFSAERLKGVDSTLKIQPAELGDSAMYLCASSLGSGTGYEQYFGPGTRLTVT.

CDR3 in amino acids: CASSLPASSGANVLTF. In nucleotides, the CDR3 is TGCGCCAGCAGCTTGCCAGCGAGCTCTGGGGCCAACGTCCTGACTTTC. The V gene is TRBV5-1, the J gene TRBJ2-6; no clear D. Germline CDR1 reads SGHRS; CDR2 reads YFSETQ. This CDR3 spans 16 amino acids. With 1 base removed from V and 0 bases from J, the gap between germline ends came to 8 bases. Complete variable domain (other parts from reference TRBV5-1 and TRBJ2-6): KAGVTQTPRYLIKTRGQQVTLSCSPISGHRSVSWYQQTPGQGLQFLFEYFSETQRNKGNFPGRFSGRQFSNSRSEMNVSTLELGDSALYLCASSLPASSGANVLTFGAGSRLTVL.

The V gene is TRBV11-3, the J gene TRBJ2-7, with 10 positions matching TRBD2. Losses at the gene ends were 0 bases for V and 2 bases for J; bases not matched to a gene: 4. Germline-derived CDR1 and CDR2 are SGHNT and YENEEA. The CDR3 runs 16 residues. CDR3 nucleotides: TGTGCCAGCAGCTTAGAGACTAGCGGGTCACCCTACGAGCAGTACTTC. Translation gives CASSLETSGSPYEQYF. Full variable domain (remainder filled in from reference TRBV11-3 and TRBJ2-7): EAGVVQSPRYKIIEKKQPVAFWCNPISGHNTLYWYLQNLGQGPELLIRYENEEAVDDSQLPKDRFSAERLKGVDSTLKIQPAELGDSAVYLCASSLETSGSPYEQYFGPGTRLTVT.

The V gene is TRBV4-1, the J gene TRBJ2-2, with 7 bases that match TRBD2. The trim removed 2 bases at V and 4 bases at J, leaving 1 base unmatched. There are 14 residues in the CDR3. The germline V gene has CDR1 MGHRA and CDR2 YSYEKL. DNA of the CDR3: TGCGCCAGCAGCCAATCTAGCGGCACCGGGGAGCTGTTTTTT. It translates to CASSQSSGTGELFF.

The rearrangement links TRBV6-1 to TRBJ2-3; tentatively, D is TRBD1 (6 bases). There are 15 residues in the CDR3. V dropped 5 bases and J dropped 6 bases, with 18 bases sitting between them. Germline CDR1 is MNHNS and CDR2 is SASEGT. The CDR3 DNA is TGTGCCAGCAGTCGGACAGTGACAAACACCGATACGCAGTATTTT. Amino acid sequence: CASSRTVTNTDTQYF.

On this clone itself: One end of the junction varies from germline; a read error may be responsible. J is TRBJ2-1 and V is TRBV7-7, with TRBD2 identical over 11 bases. The CDR3 runs to 15 residues. Germline CDR1 and CDR2: SSHAT and FNYEAQ (reference sequence). CDR3 sequence: CASSLNSGRGNEQFF. CDR3 bases: TGTGCTAGCAGCTTAAATAGCGGGAGGGGGAATGAGCAGTTCTTC.

The chain carries TRBV2 and TRBJ2-5; unclear D gene. Near its end, the DNA agrees better with TRBJ2-7, so the J call may be wrong. This CDR3 contains 11 residues. CDR1 SNHLY and CDR2 FYNNEI come from the germline V gene. The CDR3 sequence: CASSEAYEQYF. The DNA for the CDR3 is TGTGCCAGCAGTGAAGCCTACGAGCAGTACTTC.

This chain connects TRBV6-5 to TRBJ2-5; TRBD2 is a possible D gene (5 bases). CDR1 and CDR2 (germline): MNHEY, SVGAGI. CDR3 length: 14 amino acids. Between the trimmed V and J ends, which lost 1 base and 3 bases, there was a span of 9 bases. CDR3 loop: CASSYWTGEETQYF. The CDR3 DNA is TGTGCCAGCAGTTACTGGACTGGCGAAGAGACCCAGTACTTC.